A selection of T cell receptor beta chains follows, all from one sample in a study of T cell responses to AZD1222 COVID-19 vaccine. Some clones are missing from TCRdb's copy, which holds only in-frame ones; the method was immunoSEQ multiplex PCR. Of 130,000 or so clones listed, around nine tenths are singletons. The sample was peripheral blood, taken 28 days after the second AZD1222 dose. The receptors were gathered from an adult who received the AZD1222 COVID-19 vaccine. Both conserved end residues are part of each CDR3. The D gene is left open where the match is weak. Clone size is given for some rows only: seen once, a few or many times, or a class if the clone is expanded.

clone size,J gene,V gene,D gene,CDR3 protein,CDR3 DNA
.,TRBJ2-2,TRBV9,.,CASSVVLGDTGELFF,TGTGCCAGCAGCGTAGTCTTAGGGGACACCGGGGAGCTGTTTTTT
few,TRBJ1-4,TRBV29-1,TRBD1,CSVGEGGTNEKLFF,TGCAGCGTTGGGGAAGGGGGCACTAATGAAAAACTGTTTTTT
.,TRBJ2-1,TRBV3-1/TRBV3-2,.,CASSQRLDEQFF,TGTGCCAGCAGCCAACGGTTGGATGAGCAGTTCTTC
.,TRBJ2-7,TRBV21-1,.,CASSSDRAAPFEQYF,TGTGCCAGCAGTAGCGACAGGGCTGCACCGTTCGAGCAGTACTTC
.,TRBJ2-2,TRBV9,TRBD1,CASSAIGGTGRIGGELFF,TGTGCCAGCAGCGCCATCGGGGGGACAGGGAGGATAGGCGGGGAGCTGTTTTTT
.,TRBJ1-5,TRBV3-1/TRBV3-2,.,CASSQRGLGQPQHF,TGTGCCAGCAGCCAGCGAGGACTTGGTCAGCCCCAGCATTTT
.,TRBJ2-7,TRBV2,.,CASSDRRIQTPEQYF,TGTGCCAGCAGTGATCGTCGAATCCAAACCCCCGAGCAGTACTTC
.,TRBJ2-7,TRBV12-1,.,CASSFGSPCEQYF,TGTGCCAGCAGCTTTGGGTCCCCATGCGAGCAGTACTTC
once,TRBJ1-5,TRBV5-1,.,CASSPPGRNNYSNQPQHF,TGCGCCAGCAGCCCCCCGGGCCGTAACAATTATAGCAATCAGCCCCAGCATTTT
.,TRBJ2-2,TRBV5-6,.,CASSFDRSTGELFF,TGTGCCAGCAGCTTTGACAGGTCCACCGGGGAGCTGTTTTTT
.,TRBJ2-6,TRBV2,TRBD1,CASNRGLSGANVLTF,TGTGCCAGCAATAGGGGGCTCTCTGGGGCCAACGTCCTGACTTTC
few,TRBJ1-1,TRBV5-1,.,CASSPTVQNTEAFF,TGCGCCAGCAGCCCGACAGTACAGAACACTGAAGCTTTCTTT
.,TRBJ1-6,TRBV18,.,CASSPFMMGQNSPLHF,TGTGCCAGCTCACCATTTATGATGGGACAAAATTCACCCCTCCACTTT
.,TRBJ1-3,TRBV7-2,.,CASSSQAPGNTIYF,TGTGCCAGCAGCTCCCAGGCACCTGGAAACACCATATATTTT
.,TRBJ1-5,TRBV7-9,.,CASSLGRDQPQHF,TGTGCCAGCAGCTTAGGAAGGGATCAGCCCCAGCATTTT
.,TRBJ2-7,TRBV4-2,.,CASSPVMAGIASYEQYF,TGTGCCAGCAGCCCGGTGATGGCGGGCATAGCCTCCTACGAGCAGTACTTC
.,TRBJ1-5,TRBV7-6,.,CASSLGQGLNQPQHF,TGTGCCAGCAGCTTAGGTCAGGGGTTAAATCAGCCCCAGCATTTT
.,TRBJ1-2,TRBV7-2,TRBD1,CASSSITGGNGYTF,TGTGCCAGCAGCTCTATAACAGGGGGCAATGGCTACACCTTC
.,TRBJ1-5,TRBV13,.,CASSTGGSRGNQPQHF,TGTGCCAGCAGCACCGGGGGGAGCAGGGGCAATCAGCCCCAGCATTTT
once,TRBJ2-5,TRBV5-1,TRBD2,CASSLLAGGLETQYF,TGCGCCAGCAGCTTACTAGCGGGGGGTCTAGAGACCCAGTACTTC
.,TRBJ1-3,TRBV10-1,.,CASSDSGAHGNTIYF,TGCGCCAGCAGTGATTCAGGGGCGCATGGAAACACCATATATTTT
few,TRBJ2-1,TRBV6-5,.,CASTWGTEYNEQFF,TGTGCCAGCACCTGGGGTACGGAATACAATGAGCAGTTCTTC
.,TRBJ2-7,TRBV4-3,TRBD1,CASSPDRGRYEQYF,TGCGCCAGCAGCCCGGACAGGGGACGTTACGAGCAGTACTTC
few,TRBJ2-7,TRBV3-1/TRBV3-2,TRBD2,CASSQVLAGGEQYF,TGTGCCAGCAGCCAAGTACTAGCGGGAGGTGAGCAGTACTTC
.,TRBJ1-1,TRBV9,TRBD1,CASSVDDRALSEAFF,TGTGCCAGCAGCGTCGATGACAGGGCGCTCTCTGAAGCTTTCTTT
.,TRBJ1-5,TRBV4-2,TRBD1,CASSPSVLSGQGIMSNQPQHF,TGTGCCAGCAGCCCGAGCGTCTTGTCAGGACAGGGGATTATGAGCAATCAGCCCCAGCATTTT
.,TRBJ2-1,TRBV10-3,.,CAISGVQVKHEQFF,TGTGCCATCAGTGGCGTCCAGGTCAAGCATGAGCAGTTCTTC
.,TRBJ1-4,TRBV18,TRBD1,CASSPEGRQGNEKLFF,TGTGCCAGCTCACCAGAGGGAAGACAGGGTAATGAAAAACTGTTTTTT
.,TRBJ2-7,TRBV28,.,CASSSTAGLLAEQYF,TGTGCCAGCAGCTCCACCGCAGGTCTCCTAGCCGAGCAGTACTTC